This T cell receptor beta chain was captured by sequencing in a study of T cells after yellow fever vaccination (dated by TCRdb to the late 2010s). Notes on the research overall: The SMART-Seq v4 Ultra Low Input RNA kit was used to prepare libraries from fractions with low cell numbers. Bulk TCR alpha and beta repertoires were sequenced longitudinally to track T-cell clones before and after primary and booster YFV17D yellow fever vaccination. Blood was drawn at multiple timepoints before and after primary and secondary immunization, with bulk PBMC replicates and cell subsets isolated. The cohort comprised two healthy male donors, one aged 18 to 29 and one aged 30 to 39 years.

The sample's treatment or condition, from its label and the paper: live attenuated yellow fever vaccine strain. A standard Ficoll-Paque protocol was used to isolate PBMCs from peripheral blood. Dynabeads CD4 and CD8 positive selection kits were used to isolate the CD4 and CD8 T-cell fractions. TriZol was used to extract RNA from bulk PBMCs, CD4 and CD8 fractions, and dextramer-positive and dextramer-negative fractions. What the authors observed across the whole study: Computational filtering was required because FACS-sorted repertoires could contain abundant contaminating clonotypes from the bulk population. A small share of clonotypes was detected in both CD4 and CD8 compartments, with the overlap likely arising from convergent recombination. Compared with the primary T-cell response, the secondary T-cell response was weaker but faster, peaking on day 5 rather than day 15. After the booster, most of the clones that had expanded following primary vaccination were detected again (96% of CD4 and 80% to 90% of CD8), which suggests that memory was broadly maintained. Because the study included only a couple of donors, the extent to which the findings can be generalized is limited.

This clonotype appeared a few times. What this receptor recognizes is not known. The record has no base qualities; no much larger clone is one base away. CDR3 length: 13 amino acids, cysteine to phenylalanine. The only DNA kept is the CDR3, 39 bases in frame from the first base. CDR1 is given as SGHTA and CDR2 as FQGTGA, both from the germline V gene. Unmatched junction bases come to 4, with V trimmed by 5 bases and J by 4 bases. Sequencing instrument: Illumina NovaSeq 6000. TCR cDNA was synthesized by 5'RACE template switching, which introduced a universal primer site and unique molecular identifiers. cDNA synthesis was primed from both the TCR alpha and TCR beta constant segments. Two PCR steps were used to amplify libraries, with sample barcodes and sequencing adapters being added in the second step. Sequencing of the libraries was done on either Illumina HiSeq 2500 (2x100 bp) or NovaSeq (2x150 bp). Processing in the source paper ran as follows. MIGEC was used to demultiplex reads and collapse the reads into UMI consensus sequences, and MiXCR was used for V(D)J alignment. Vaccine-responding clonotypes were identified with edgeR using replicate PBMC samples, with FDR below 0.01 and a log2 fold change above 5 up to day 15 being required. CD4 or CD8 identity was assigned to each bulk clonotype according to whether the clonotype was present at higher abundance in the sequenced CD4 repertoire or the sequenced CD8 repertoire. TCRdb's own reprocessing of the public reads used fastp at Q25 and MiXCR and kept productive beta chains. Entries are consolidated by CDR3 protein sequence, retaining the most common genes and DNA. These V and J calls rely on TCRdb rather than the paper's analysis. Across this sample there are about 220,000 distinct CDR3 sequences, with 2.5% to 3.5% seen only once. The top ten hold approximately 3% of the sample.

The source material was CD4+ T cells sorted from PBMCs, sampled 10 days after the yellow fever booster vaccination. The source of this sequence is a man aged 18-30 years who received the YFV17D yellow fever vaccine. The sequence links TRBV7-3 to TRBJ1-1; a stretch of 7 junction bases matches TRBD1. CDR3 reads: CASSNSGGTEAFF. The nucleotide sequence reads TGTGCCAGCAGCAATTCAGGGGGCACTGAAGCTTTCTTT.